This is a list of T cell receptor beta chains from one sample in a study of CD8 T cells in ankylosing spondylitis. TCRdb re-called the 5' RACE reads with MiXCR, one entry per CDR3 protein. The table shows under 950,000 distinct CDR3 sequences, with 15% to 20% occurring only once. The sample comprised blood, either unsorted or a sorted T cell fraction (not recorded which). The receptor set was obtained from a male donor with ankylosing spondylitis. CDR3s leave out the opening cysteine and the closing phenylalanine or tryptophan.

TRBV15,TRBJ2-7,ATSRDSGGNEQY
TRBV6-1,TRBJ1-3,ASSPATGSSGNTIY
TRBV5-5,TRBJ2-3,ASSLVSGHRTDTQY
TRBV9,TRBJ2-2,ASSVGSSPTNTGELF
TRBV2,TRBJ2-1,ASSGGQGVYNEQF
TRBV29-1,TRBJ2-3,SAERGADTQY
TRBV30,TRBJ2-7,AWSQQSRYEQY
TRBV6-5,TRBJ1-1,ASSYSTGGLTEAF
TRBV11-2,TRBJ2-1,ASSLDDVQF
TRBV2,TRBJ2-1,ASSEGGEQF
TRBV5-1,TRBJ1-6,ASSLEGTAYNSPLH
TRBV12-3/TRBV12-4,TRBJ2-2,ASTEWIANTGELF
TRBV6-5,TRBJ1-1,ASSYSKWGADTEAF
TRBV6-1,TRBJ2-1,ASSRGPFSGEQF
TRBV20-1,TRBJ2-5,SARDAGGRGQETQY
TRBV2,TRBJ2-4,ASSEHRTGGGIQY
TRBV29-1,TRBJ2-6,SVGVPTGANVLT
TRBV20-1,TRBJ1-6,SAREASGVNSPLH
TRBV20-1,TRBJ2-7,SASQPGRNEQY
TRBV5-1,TRBJ2-3,ASSRSGPGDTQY
TRBV20-1,TRBJ1-6,SASERARVLSPLH
TRBV5-1,TRBJ2-3,ASSPGQRRSDTQY
TRBV6-5,TRBJ1-6,ASSYSGDRVVSPLH
TRBV5-1,TRBJ1-1,ASSFYTSTEAF